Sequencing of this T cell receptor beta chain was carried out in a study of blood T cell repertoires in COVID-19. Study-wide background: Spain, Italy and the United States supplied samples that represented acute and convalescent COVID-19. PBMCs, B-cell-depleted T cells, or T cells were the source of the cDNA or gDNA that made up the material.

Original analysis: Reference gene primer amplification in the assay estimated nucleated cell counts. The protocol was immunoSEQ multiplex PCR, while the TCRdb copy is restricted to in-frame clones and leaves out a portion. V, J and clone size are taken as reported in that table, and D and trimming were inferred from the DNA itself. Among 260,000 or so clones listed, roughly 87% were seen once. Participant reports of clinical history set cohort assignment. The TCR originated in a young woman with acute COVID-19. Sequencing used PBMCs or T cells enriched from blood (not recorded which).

The CDR3 DNA sequence: TGTGCCAGCAGTTTATACAGGGGGAATGGCTACACCTTC. Translating gives CASSLYRGNGYTF. The rearrangement uses TRBV28 and TRBJ1-2, with 8 bases fitting TRBD1. Germline values: CDR1 MDHEN, CDR2 SYDVKM. This CDR3 region has 13 residues. V lost 1 base, J lost 6 bases, and 1 base stayed unmatched.